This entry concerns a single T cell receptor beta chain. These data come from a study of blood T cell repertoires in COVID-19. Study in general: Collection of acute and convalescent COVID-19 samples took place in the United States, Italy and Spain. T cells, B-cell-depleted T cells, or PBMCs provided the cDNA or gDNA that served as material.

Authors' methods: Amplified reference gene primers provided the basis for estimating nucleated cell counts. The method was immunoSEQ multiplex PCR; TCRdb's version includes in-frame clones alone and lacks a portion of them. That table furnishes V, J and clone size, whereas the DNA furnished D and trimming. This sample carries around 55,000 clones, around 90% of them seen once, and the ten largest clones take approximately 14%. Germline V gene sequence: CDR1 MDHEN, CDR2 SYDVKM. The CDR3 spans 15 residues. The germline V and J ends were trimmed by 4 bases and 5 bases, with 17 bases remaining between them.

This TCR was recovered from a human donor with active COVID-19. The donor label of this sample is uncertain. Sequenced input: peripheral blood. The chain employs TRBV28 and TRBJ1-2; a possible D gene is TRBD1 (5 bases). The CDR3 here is CASSWGTGQTYGYTF. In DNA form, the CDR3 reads TGTGCCAGCAGTTGGGGCACAGGCCAAACTTATGGCTACACCTTC.